These T cell receptor beta chains were read from a single sample in a study of CD8 T cells in Susac syndrome. TCRdb reanalysed the immunoSEQ multiplex PCR reads using MiXCR and keeps one entry per CDR3 protein. The sample lists fewer than 80,000 distinct CDR3 sequences, 94% seen once, with about 0.48% in the top ten. The sequencing sample was made of CD8+ T cells from PBMCs. The receptors were sampled from a human donor with Susac syndrome. Each CDR3 is given with its conserved first and last residue. Fields, in order: J gene, clone size, V gene, D gene, CDR3 protein, CDR3 DNA. D genes are given only for firm matches. The size field is filled for only some rows; it gives once, few, many or a size class.

J gene: TRBJ2-3
clone size: NA
V gene: TRBV12-3/TRBV12-4
D gene: TRBD2
CDR3 protein: CASSSARGERGLTDTQYF
CDR3 DNA: TGTGCCAGCAGTTCGGCCCGGGGTGAGCGGGGGCTAACAGATACGCAGTATTTT

J gene: TRBJ1-4
clone size: NA
V gene: TRBV15
D gene: NA
CDR3 protein: CATSRDILATNEKLFF
CDR3 DNA: TGTGCCACCAGCAGAGATATTTTGGCAACTAATGAAAAACTGTTTTTT

J gene: TRBJ2-5
clone size: NA
V gene: TRBV27
D gene: NA
CDR3 protein: CASSRGVAETQYF
CDR3 DNA: TGTGCCAGCAGCAGAGGGGTGGCAGAGACCCAGTACTTC

J gene: TRBJ1-2
clone size: once
V gene: TRBV7-3
D gene: NA
CDR3 protein: CASSTLPPETNYGYTF
CDR3 DNA: TGTGCCAGCAGCACCTTACCCCCAGAAACTAACTATGGCTACACCTTC

J gene: TRBJ2-3
clone size: NA
V gene: TRBV6-4
D gene: NA
CDR3 protein: CASSGGADPDTQYF
CDR3 DNA: TGTGCCAGCAGTGGAGGGGCAGATCCAGATACGCAGTATTTT

J gene: TRBJ2-7
clone size: once
V gene: TRBV10-3
D gene: NA
CDR3 protein: CAITGGQNNYEQYF
CDR3 DNA: TGTGCCATCACCGGGGGGCAGAATAACTACGAGCAGTACTTC

J gene: TRBJ2-1
clone size: NA
V gene: TRBV7-6
D gene: TRBD2
CDR3 protein: CASSLASGGYNEQFF
CDR3 DNA: TGTGCCAGCAGCTTAGCTAGCGGGGGATACAATGAGCAGTTCTTC

J gene: TRBJ2-3
clone size: NA
V gene: TRBV27
D gene: NA
CDR3 protein: CASSPDETVADTQYF
CDR3 DNA: TGTGCCAGCAGCCCGGACGAAACGGTTGCAGATACGCAGTATTTT

J gene: TRBJ2-3
clone size: NA
V gene: TRBV15
D gene: NA
CDR3 protein: CATSRQKGLQRTDTQYF
CDR3 DNA: TGTGCCACCAGCAGGCAAAAGGGGCTTCAACGCACAGATACGCAGTATTTT

J gene: TRBJ2-7
clone size: few
V gene: TRBV12-3/TRBV12-4
D gene: TRBD1
CDR3 protein: CASSSPGQGNEQYF
CDR3 DNA: TGTGCCAGCAGTTCACCGGGACAGGGTAACGAGCAGTACTTC

J gene: TRBJ1-5
clone size: NA
V gene: TRBV27
D gene: NA
CDR3 protein: CASSWGPSNQPQHF
CDR3 DNA: TGTGCCAGCAGTTGGGGGCCTAGCAATCAGCCCCAGCATTTT

J gene: TRBJ2-7
clone size: NA
V gene: TRBV9
D gene: TRBD1
CDR3 protein: CASSPETGVEQYF
CDR3 DNA: TGTGCCAGCAGCCCAGAGACAGGGGTCGAGCAGTACTTC

J gene: TRBJ2-1
clone size: NA
V gene: TRBV6-2/TRBV6-3
D gene: NA
CDR3 protein: CASSEPLKDEQFF
CDR3 DNA: TGTGCCAGCAGTGAACCGCTCAAAGATGAGCAGTTCTTC

J gene: TRBJ1-1
clone size: NA
V gene: TRBV6-2/TRBV6-3
D gene: TRBD1
CDR3 protein: CASSYYSGGSEAFF
CDR3 DNA: TGTGCCAGCAGTTACTACTCAGGGGGTAGTGAAGCTTTCTTT

J gene: TRBJ2-7
clone size: NA
V gene: TRBV7-6
D gene: TRBD2
CDR3 protein: CASSVGLGGYEQYF
CDR3 DNA: TGTGCCAGCAGCGTCGGACTAGGCGGATACGAGCAGTACTTC

J gene: TRBJ1-2
clone size: NA
V gene: TRBV27
D gene: TRBD1
CDR3 protein: CATKTGGAPLGGYTF
CDR3 DNA: TGTGCCACCAAGACAGGGGGAGCCCCGCTGGGGGGCTACACCTTC

J gene: TRBJ2-7
clone size: NA
V gene: TRBV6-5
D gene: NA
CDR3 protein: CASSYAESSYEQYF
CDR3 DNA: TGTGCCAGCAGTTACGCTGAGTCCTCCTACGAGCAGTACTTC

J gene: TRBJ1-1
clone size: NA
V gene: TRBV9
D gene: NA
CDR3 protein: CASSPRDGYTEAFF
CDR3 DNA: TGTGCCAGCAGCCCCCGGGACGGATACACTGAAGCTTTCTTT

J gene: TRBJ1-5
clone size: once
V gene: TRBV4-1
D gene: NA
CDR3 protein: CASSQEQPGDQPQHF
CDR3 DNA: TGCGCCAGCAGCCAAGAACAGCCTGGGGATCAGCCCCAGCATTTT

J gene: TRBJ2-2
clone size: NA
V gene: TRBV7-6
D gene: TRBD2
CDR3 protein: CASSLARGGTGELFF
CDR3 DNA: TGTGCCAGCAGCTTAGCCCGGGGGGGGACCGGGGAGCTGTTTTTT

J gene: TRBJ2-7
clone size: NA
V gene: TRBV7-2
D gene: NA
CDR3 protein: CASSLAGIGTYEQYF
CDR3 DNA: TGTGCCAGCAGCTTGGCCGGGATCGGCACCTACGAGCAGTACTTC

J gene: TRBJ1-5
clone size: once
V gene: TRBV20-1
D gene: TRBD1
CDR3 protein: CSARYRQGGISVANQPQHF
CDR3 DNA: TGCAGTGCTAGATACAGACAGGGTGGGATATCGGTAGCGAATCAGCCCCAGCATTTT

J gene: TRBJ1-1
clone size: once
V gene: TRBV11-2
D gene: NA
CDR3 protein: CASSLEGRMNTEAFF
CDR3 DNA: TGTGCCAGCAGCTTAGAGGGACGGATGAACACTGAAGCTTTCTTT

J gene: TRBJ2-7
clone size: NA
V gene: TRBV2
D gene: NA
CDR3 protein: CASSAIRYEQYF
CDR3 DNA: TGTGCCAGCAGTGCGATACGCTACGAGCAGTACTTC

J gene: TRBJ1-2
clone size: NA
V gene: TRBV30
D gene: NA
CDR3 protein: CAGPTDGVGYTF
CDR3 DNA: TGTGCCGGACCGACCGACGGGGTCGGCTACACCTTC

J gene: TRBJ2-7
clone size: NA
V gene: TRBV9
D gene: NA
CDR3 protein: CASSPLVDSYEQYF
CDR3 DNA: TGTGCCAGCAGCCCCCTTGTAGATTCTTACGAGCAGTACTTC